The rows below give T cell receptor beta chains drawn from one sample of a study of post-analysis software for immune sequencing data. Using its own MiXCR run on the PCR reads, TCRdb lists one record per CDR3 protein. The table records around 770,000 distinct CDR3 sequences, around 46% of them present only once. The material sequenced was blood. The source is a girl aged 10 to 17 with multiple sclerosis. CDR3s include the opening cysteine and the closing phenylalanine or tryptophan. Each record gives: D gene, J gene, V gene, clone size, CDR3 protein, CDR3 DNA. The D gene is left open where the match is weak. Size values are once, few and many counts, or a class for expanded clones, and some rows have none.

NA	TRBJ2-5	TRBV9	few	CASSERPARETQYF	TGTGCCAGCAGCGAAAGACCAGCAAGAGAGACCCAGTACTTC
TRBD1	TRBJ1-2	TRBV12-3/TRBV12-4	NA	CASSLLGQGIYGYTF	TGTGCCAGCAGTTTATTGGGACAGGGAATCTATGGCTACACCTTC
NA	TRBJ2-7	TRBV20-1	NA	CSALTGTVSYEQYF	TGCAGTGCCCTGACCGGGACGGTGTCCTACGAGCAGTACTTC
NA	TRBJ1-1	TRBV2	NA	CASSGEPHTEAFF	TGTGCCAGCAGTGGGGAGCCTCACACTGAAGCTTTCTTT
NA	TRBJ2-5	TRBV7-9	NA	CASSYRNKETQYF	TGTGCCAGCAGCTACAGGAATAAAGAGACCCAGTACTTC
TRBD2	TRBJ2-1	TRBV5-6	NA	CASSVFGTSPSYNEQFF	TGTGCCAGCAGCGTATTCGGGACTAGCCCTTCCTACAATGAGCAGTTCTTC
NA	TRBJ2-1	TRBV7-2	few	CASSSGPTPYNEQFF	TGTGCCAGCAGTAGCGGTCCAACCCCATACAATGAGCAGTTCTTC
NA	TRBJ2-3	TRBV20-1	few	CSASVVRQDTQYF	TGCAGTGCTAGTGTGGTCCGGCAAGATACGCAGTATTTT
NA	TRBJ2-6	TRBV9	many	CASSVELRGANVLTF	TGTGCCAGCAGCGTAGAACTTCGTGGGGCCAACGTCCTGACTTTC
TRBD2	TRBJ2-1	TRBV12-3/TRBV12-4	NA	CASSFPSGSSYNEQFF	TGTGCCAGCAGTTTCCCTAGCGGGAGCTCCTACAATGAGCAGTTCTTC
TRBD2	TRBJ2-5	TRBV2	NA	CASSEFSSGSQETQYF	TGTGCCAGCAGTGAATTCTCTAGCGGGTCCCAAGAGACCCAGTACTTC
NA	TRBJ2-7	TRBV3-1	many	CASSQEWGLRDEQYF	TGTGCCAGCAGCCAAGAGTGGGGGTTACGTGACGAGCAGTACTTC
NA	TRBJ1-4	TRBV10-3	few	CAISESGSGEKLFF	TGTGCCATCAGTGAGTCGGGCTCGGGTGAAAAACTGTTTTTT
TRBD2	TRBJ2-3	TRBV5-5	NA	CASSLVGEGSTDTQYF	TGTGCCAGCAGCTTGGTAGGGGAGGGAAGCACAGATACGCAGTATTTT
NA	TRBJ2-7	TRBV9	few	CASPGPLYEQYF	TGTGCCAGCCCCGGGCCTCTGTACGAGCAGTACTTC
TRBD2	TRBJ2-3	TRBV28	NA	CASSSTSGSLDTQYF	TGTGCCAGCAGCTCGACTAGCGGGAGTCTTGATACGCAGTATTTT
NA	TRBJ2-1	TRBV4-2	NA	CASSHPAGGANNEQFF	TGTGCCAGCAGCCATCCAGCAGGCGGGGCAAACAATGAGCAGTTCTTC
TRBD1	TRBJ1-2	TRBV27	few	CASKRGQISYGYTF	TGTGCCAGCAAAAGGGGACAGATCAGCTATGGCTACACCTTC
TRBD2	TRBJ2-1	TRBV19	NA	CASQREPLGNEQFF	TGTGCCAGTCAGCGGGAGCCCTTGGGCAATGAGCAGTTCTTC
NA	TRBJ2-4	TRBV24-1	few	CATSPGRGSRGAKNIQYF	TGTGCCACCAGTCCGGGGAGGGGGTCTCGGGGGGCCAAAAACATTCAGTACTTC
NA	TRBJ1-2	TRBV19	few	CASSIRAETYGYTF	TGTGCCAGTAGTATCCGGGCAGAGACCTATGGCTACACCTTC
NA	TRBJ2-7	TRBV6-5	few	CASSYSLVGEQYF	TGTGCCAGCAGTTACTCGTTAGTGGGCGAGCAGTACTTC
NA	TRBJ2-7	TRBV7-9	NA	CASSLRLSGPGDEQYF	TGTGCCAGCAGCTTAAGGTTATCGGGGCCTGGGGACGAGCAGTACTTC
NA	TRBJ2-5	TRBV12-3/TRBV12-4	NA	CASSPTGATQYF	TGTGCCAGCAGCCCAACCGGGGCGACCCAGTACTTC
TRBD1	TRBJ1-2	TRBV6-1	many	CASGWDRDYGYTF	TGTGCCAGCGGATGGGACAGGGACTATGGCTACACCTTC
TRBD1	TRBJ1-2	TRBV20-1	NA	CSVHSGTGDGYTF	TGCAGTGTTCACAGCGGTACAGGGGATGGCTACACCTTC
NA	TRBJ2-3	TRBV9	few	CASSVEGTNTDTQYF	TGTGCCAGCAGCGTAGAAGGGACAAACACAGATACGCAGTATTTT
NA	TRBJ2-5	TRBV27	NA	CASSLRFRAEPQYF	TGTGCCAGCAGTTTACGTTTCCGGGCGGAGCCCCAGTACTTC
TRBD2	TRBJ2-5	TRBV24-1	few	CATTRTSGIQETQYF	TGTGCCACCACCCGGACTAGCGGGATCCAAGAGACCCAGTACTTC
NA	TRBJ2-7	TRBV12-3/TRBV12-4	few	CASSWGLPSYEQYF	TGTGCCAGCAGTTGGGGACTTCCCTCCTACGAGCAGTACTTC
TRBD2	TRBJ2-7	TRBV11-2	few	CASSPFGAGETYEQYF	TGTGCCAGCAGCCCTTTTGGAGCGGGAGAAACCTACGAGCAGTACTTC
NA	TRBJ2-4	TRBV7-2	many	CASSPRSTAPLAKNIQYF	TGTGCCAGCAGCCCGAGGAGCACAGCGCCTTTAGCCAAAAACATTCAGTACTTC
NA	TRBJ2-1	TRBV7-9	NA	CASSADSSYNEQFF	TGTGCCAGCAGCGCGGACAGCTCCTACAATGAGCAGTTCTTC
NA	TRBJ2-1	TRBV5-1	NA	CASSRDWSSYNEQFF	TGCGCCAGCAGCCGGGACTGGAGCTCCTACAATGAGCAGTTCTTC
TRBD1	TRBJ1-2	TRBV29-1	few	CSVERDRRYYTF	TGCAGCGTTGAAAGGGACAGGCGATACTACACCTTC
TRBD1	TRBJ2-5	TRBV5-1	once	CASSLEQGDLLHNEQYF	TGCGCCAGCAGCTTGGAACAGGGGGACCTTCTACACAATGAGCAGTACTTC
NA	TRBJ2-5	TRBV20-1	NA	CSTELGGGPSRSTEQYF	TGCAGCACCGAGCTAGGCGGGGGCCCCAGTCGGTCGACGGAGCAGTACTTC
NA	TRBJ2-7	TRBV20-1	NA	CSARQGLSYNEQYF	TGCAGTGCTAGGCAAGGACTATCCTACAATGAGCAGTACTTC
NA	TRBJ2-1	TRBV7-9	NA	CASSLASSIDEQFF	TGTGCCAGCAGCTTAGCGTCGAGCATCGATGAGCAGTTCTTC
NA	TRBJ2-7	TRBV24-1	NA	CATSEGRGASYEQYF	TGTGCCACCAGTGAAGGCAGGGGAGCTTCCTACGAGCAGTACTTC
NA	TRBJ2-7	TRBV7-2	NA	CASSLPSVRHSYEQYF	TGTGCCAGCAGCTTGCCCAGCGTCCGCCACTCCTACGAGCAGTACTTC
TRBD2	TRBJ2-3	TRBV5-1	NA	CASSLSSGGPDTQYF	TGCGCCAGCAGCTTGAGTAGCGGGGGCCCGGATACGCAGTATTTT
NA	TRBJ1-2	TRBV13	NA	CASSPTSSRNYGYTF	TGTGCCAGCAGCCCTACCTCGTCCCGCAACTATGGCTACACCTTC
NA	TRBJ1-2	TRBV29-1	few	CSVTGQTDSNYGYTF	TGCAGCGTCACCGGACAGACAGATTCTAACTATGGCTACACCTTC
NA	TRBJ2-6	TRBV12-3/TRBV12-4	few	CASRHPSSGANVLTF	TGTGCCAGCAGGCACCCATCCTCTGGGGCCAACGTCCTGACTTTC
TRBD1	TRBJ1-2	TRBV20-1	NA	CSATDRESYGYTF	TGCAGTGCTACTGACAGGGAGTCCTATGGCTACACCTTC